This entry lists 16 T cell receptor beta chains sequenced from one sample in a study of control samples from healthy donors and cancer patients. Produced via immunoSEQ multiplex PCR; TCRdb's table is partial and in-frame only. The sample includes around 190,000 clones, 90% seen only once; the top ten take 1.1% to 1.5%. The sample consisted of blood. The receptors here all came from a woman aged 45 to 65 in good health.

This rearrangement joins TRBV14 to TRBJ1-1, with TRBD1 identical over 7 bases. This CDR3 comprises 14 residues. The junction had 8 bases not matched to a gene; V was cut back by 4 bases and J by 6 bases. Germline assignment: CDR1 SGHDN and CDR2 FVKESK. The CDR3 here is CASSPQTGRPEAFF. CDR3 nucleotide sequence: TGTGCCAGCAGCCCACAGACAGGGCGGCCTGAAGCTTTCTTT.

The count of this clone is one. The rearrangement links TRBV5-4 to TRBJ1-1; maybe TRBD1 (5 bases). CDR3 length: 14 amino acids. V was trimmed by 2 bases and J by 3 bases, leaving 11 bases between them. Looked up from germline, CDR1 is SGHNT and CDR2 is YYREEE (reference sequence). The DNA for the CDR3 is TGTGCCAGCAGCTTTCCGGGACCTGACACTGAAGCTTTCTTT. As protein: CASSFPGPDTEAFF. The variable domain in full, with the rest retrieved from reference TRBV5-4 and TRBJ1-1, is ETGVTQSPTHLIKTRGQQVTLRCSSQSGHNTVSWYQQALGQGPQFIFQYYREEENGRGNFPPRFSGLQFPNYSSELNVNALELDDSALYLCASSFPGPDTEAFFGQGTRLTVV.

This clone was counted between two and nine times. J is TRBJ1-1 and V is TRBV5-1, with TRBD1 matching 11 bases. Germline trimming cut 1 base from V and 4 bases from J; bases unmatched to any gene: 9. Looked up from germline, CDR1 is SGHRS and CDR2 is YFSETQ. The CDR3 has 17 amino acids. CDR3 DNA: TGCGCCAGCAGCTTGTCCGGGACAGGGGGTGCCTCCACTGAAGCTTTCTTT. Its translation: CASSLSGTGGASTEAFF. Full variable domain (outside the CDR3, taken from reference TRBV5-1 and TRBJ1-1): KAGVTQTPRYLIKTRGQQVTLSCSPISGHRSVSWYQQTPGQGLQFLFEYFSETQRNKGNFPGRFSGRQFSNSRSEMNVSTLELGDSALYLCASSLSGTGGASTEAFFGQGTRLTVV.

The chain is built from TRBV15 and TRBJ1-1; 8 positions match TRBD1. The germline V gene encodes CDR1 LNHNV and CDR2 YYDKDF (reference sequence). This CDR3 spans 14 amino acids. Trimming removed 3 bases from V and 4 bases from J; junction bases left unmatched: 4. DNA of the CDR3: TGTGCCACCAGCAGGGGACAGGTGTCCACTGAAGCTTTCTTT. It encodes CATSRGQVSTEAFF.

The rearrangement joins TRBV15 to TRBJ2-5; D gene uncertain. The CDR3 extends over 17 amino acids. Deletions cut 0 bases from V and 5 bases from J, with 19 bases between. Germline V lookup: CDR1 LNHNV, CDR2 YYDKDF (reference sequence). Here the CDR3 DNA reads TGTGCCACCAGCAGAGATCGGTTGGCGGCAGTGGGGGAGACCCAGTACTTC. This translates into CATSRDRLAAVGETQYF.

The chain is built from TRBV30 and TRBJ2-3, with D possibly matching TRBD1 (5 bases). This CDR3 spans 17 amino acids. Germline V lookup: CDR1 GTSNPN, CDR2 SVGIG (reference sequence). V shed 1 base and J shed 1 base, with 18 bases lying between them. For the CDR3, the DNA is TGTGCCTGGAGTGAGGGGTTCACTGCCCACGGCACAGATACGCAGTATTTT. Amino acid sequence: CAWSEGFTAHGTDTQYF.

The chain is built from TRBV15 and TRBJ2-5; no clear D. CDR1 and CDR2 (germline): LNHNV, YYDKDF (reference sequence). The CDR3 is 14 amino acids. V lost 1 base to trimming and J lost 1 base, with 7 bases between them. CDR3 amino acids: CATSRGAVQETQYF. CDR3 coding DNA: TGTGCCACCAGCAGAGGGGCCGTCCAAGAGACCCAGTACTTC.

The chain recombines TRBV4-3 with TRBJ2-2, with D perhaps TRBD2 (6 bases). CDR3 length equals 18 residues. V lost 0 bases to trimming and J lost 4 bases, with 18 bases between them. Germline values: CDR1 LGHNA, CDR2 YSLEER. This CDR3 is CASSQEVRAGTSTGELFF. CDR3 coding DNA: TGCGCCAGCAGCCAAGAGGTTAGGGCGGGAACGAGCACCGGGGAGCTGTTTTTT.

This sequence joins TRBV7-6 and TRBJ2-7, with D perhaps TRBD2 (6 bases). This CDR3 contains 16 residues. Trimming cost V 1 base and J 6 bases, with 19 bases left between them. CDR1 is SGHVS and CDR2 is FNYEAQ in the germline V gene. DNA for the CDR3: TGTGCCAGCAGCTTAGTATCTAGCGTGCCCTCTCGCGAGCAGTACTTC. Protein sequence: CASSLVSSVPSREQYF.

The V and J genes are TRBV5-6 and TRBJ1-2; maybe TRBD1 (6 bases). CDR3 size: 15 residues. CDR1 SGHDT and CDR2 YYEEEE come from the germline V gene. V lost 4 bases to trimming and J lost 2 bases, with 15 bases between them. CDR3 sequence reads: CASSLTRGPNYGYTF. The CDR3 DNA reads TGTGCCAGCAGCCTCACCAGGGGACCAAACTATGGCTACACCTTC.

The genes are TRBV10-3 and TRBJ2-3; D ambiguous. Looked up from germline, CDR1 is ENHRY and CDR2 is SYGVKD. V was clipped by 3 bases and J by 4 bases, with 8 bases between them. This CDR3 has 13 residues. The CDR3 bases are TGTGCCATCAGTGATTCGGGCCCAGATACGCAGTATTTT. Protein sequence: CAISDSGPDTQYF.

J is TRBJ1-3 and V is TRBV7-9, with 10 bases fitting TRBD1. This CDR3 spans 16 amino acids. The germline V gene has CDR1 SEHNR and CDR2 FQNEAQ (reference sequence). Trimming removed 3 bases from V and 5 bases from J; junction bases left unmatched: 7. CDR3 bases: TGTGCCAGCAGCTTGGAGACAGGGGGCGGCCGAAACACCATATATTTT. As protein: CASSLETGGGRNTIYF.

The J gene is TRBJ2-3, the V gene TRBV7-9; D gene uncertain. CDR1 SEHNR and CDR2 FQNEAQ come from the germline V gene (reference sequence). V dropped 8 bases and J dropped 3 bases, with 6 bases sitting between them. The CDR3 contains 11 residues. The DNA of the CDR3 is TGTGCCAGCGGCGGAACAGATACGCAGTATTTT. This encodes CASGGTDTQYF.

The chain is built from TRBV29-1 and TRBJ2-3, with D perhaps being TRBD1 or TRBD2 (5 bases each). The germline gives CDR1 SQVTM, CDR2 ANQGSEA. V was pared by 6 bases and J by 2 bases, with 12 bases between. The CDR3 length is 13 residues. DNA of the CDR3: TGCAGCGTGGACTGGGGCCACACAGATACGCAGTATTTT. Protein sequence: CSVDWGHTDTQYF.

This clone showed up just once. This chain links TRBV4-3 with TRBJ1-4; 10 bases are a match to TRBD1. V was pared by 11 bases and J by 0 bases, with 3 bases of the junction left unmatched. The CDR3 has 14 residues. Germline loops: CDR1 LGHNA, CDR2 YSLEER. The CDR3 sequence is CAPGQGTTNEKLFF. As DNA, the CDR3 is TGCGCCCCGGGACAGGGGACAACTAATGAAAAACTGTTTTTT.

The genes are TRBV7-9 and TRBJ1-1; no firm D call. The CDR3 length is 13 residues. V lost 1 base and J lost 2, with 5 bases in between. Germline CDR1 reads SEHNR; CDR2 reads FQNEAQ (reference sequence). The CDR3 loop is CASSLESNTEAFF. The CDR3 nucleotides are TGTGCCAGCAGCTTAGAAAGCAACACTGAAGCTTTCTTT.